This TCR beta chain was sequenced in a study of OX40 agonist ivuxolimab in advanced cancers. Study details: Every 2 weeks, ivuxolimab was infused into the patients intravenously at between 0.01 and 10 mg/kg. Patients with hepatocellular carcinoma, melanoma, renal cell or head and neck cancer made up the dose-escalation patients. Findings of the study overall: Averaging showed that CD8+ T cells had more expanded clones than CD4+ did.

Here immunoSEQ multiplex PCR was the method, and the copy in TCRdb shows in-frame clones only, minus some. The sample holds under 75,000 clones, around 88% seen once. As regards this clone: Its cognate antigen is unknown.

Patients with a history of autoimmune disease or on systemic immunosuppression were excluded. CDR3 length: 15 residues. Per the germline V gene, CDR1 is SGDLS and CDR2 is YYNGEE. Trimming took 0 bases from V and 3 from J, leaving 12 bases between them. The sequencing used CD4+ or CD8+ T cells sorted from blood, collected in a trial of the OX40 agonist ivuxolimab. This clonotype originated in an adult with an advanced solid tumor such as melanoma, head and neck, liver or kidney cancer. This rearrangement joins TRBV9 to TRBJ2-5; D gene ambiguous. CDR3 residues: CASSVELGAKETQYF. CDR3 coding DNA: TGTGCCAGCAGCGTAGAACTCGGAGCGAAAGAGACCCAGTACTTC.